This record looks at one T cell receptor (beta chain) sequence and its context. This clonotype showed up many times. Its antigen has not been determined. There are no base qualities to consult, and no much larger clone falls within one base. Ficoll-Paque density gradient centrifugation was the method used to isolate PBMCs. This sample is part of a study of T-cell memory formation after mild COVID-19 (dated by TCRdb to the early 2020s). As for the study more broadly: TCR sequence clusters from the two donors were found to be largely donor specific. In two donors, T-cell clones that expanded and contracted after mild COVID-19 were followed by sequencing TCRalpha and TCRbeta repertoires longitudinally. Two young, previously healthy adult volunteers, one female and one male, were included in the cohort.

Beyond this particular receptor, the publication reports: The study included only a couple of mild cases, and larger cohorts that include severe cases with pre-infection samples were judged to be necessary. Contracting CD4+ clones appeared mostly in the CM and EM memory subsets, whereas CD8+ clones were enriched in EMRA. Balanced CD4/CD8 phenotypes were observed for clones contracting from day 15 to 85, whereas a bias towards CD4+ was observed for a second wave of clones expanding from day 15 to 37. Some responding clones were found in pre-infection memory, which suggests that pre-existing cross-reactive memory T cells took part in the SARS-CoV-2 response. SARS-CoV-2 specificity was not confirmed for the second-wave clones peaking on day 37.

The germline V gene gives CDR1 as MNHEY and CDR2 as SVGAGI. V lost 2 bases and J lost 2 bases; the stretch between them is 12 bases long. The CDR3 numbers 16 residues from cysteine through phenylalanine. The DNA shown is the 48-base CDR3, in frame from base 1. The sequencing machine was an Illumina NovaSeq 6000. TCRalpha and TCRbeta cDNA libraries were constructed by 5'RACE with constant-segment primers, with sample barcodes and unique molecular identifiers being introduced. Trizol reagent was used to extract RNA from every sample. Libraries were amplified in two PCR steps, with a second sample barcode and Illumina TruSeq adapters added in the second step. Libraries were sequenced on an Illumina NovaSeq with 2 x 150 bp paired-end reads. For the original study's pipeline: Reads were demultiplexed and collapsed into UMI-guided consensus sequences with migec v1.2.7. Using mixcr v2.1.11, UMI consensuses were aligned to TRA and TRB V and J templates and then assembled into clonotypes. A clonotype was counted as expanded or contracted only when both edgeR and NoisET called the clonotype significant, with the noise models trained on biological replicates. For edgeR calls, the cutoffs were a false discovery rate-adjusted p below 0.01 and a log2 fold-change threshold of 1. As an exploratory analysis of dynamics, PCA with hierarchical clustering was applied to max-normalized trajectories of the 1000 most abundant clonotypes. The CD4 or CD8 phenotype of responding clones was assigned using the separately sequenced CD4+ and CD8+ repertoires. In-frame beta chains were kept once TCRdb had trimmed the public reads at Q25 with fastp and called clones with MiXCR. Records with the same CDR3 protein are collapsed into one entry carrying the most frequent genes and DNA. The V and J calls here are based on TCRdb, not the publication. In all, the sample holds over 70,000 distinct CDR3 sequences, and about 13% of those were seen once. Jointly, the top ten make up about 26% of the sample.

The sequence was collected from an adult woman who had mild COVID-19 (a few samples of this study predate the infection). The sample titles of this study are shuffled in the database, so cell type and time point are left out; the donor was told from shared clones. Recombination connected TRBV6-5 to TRBJ2-2, with no confident D gene call. What was sequenced was PBMCs or a T cell subset sorted from them (not recorded which). The nucleotide sequence reads as follows: TGTGCCAGCAGTTACACCTCAATACTAAACACCGGGGAGCTGTTTTTT. This encodes CASSYTSILNTGELFF.